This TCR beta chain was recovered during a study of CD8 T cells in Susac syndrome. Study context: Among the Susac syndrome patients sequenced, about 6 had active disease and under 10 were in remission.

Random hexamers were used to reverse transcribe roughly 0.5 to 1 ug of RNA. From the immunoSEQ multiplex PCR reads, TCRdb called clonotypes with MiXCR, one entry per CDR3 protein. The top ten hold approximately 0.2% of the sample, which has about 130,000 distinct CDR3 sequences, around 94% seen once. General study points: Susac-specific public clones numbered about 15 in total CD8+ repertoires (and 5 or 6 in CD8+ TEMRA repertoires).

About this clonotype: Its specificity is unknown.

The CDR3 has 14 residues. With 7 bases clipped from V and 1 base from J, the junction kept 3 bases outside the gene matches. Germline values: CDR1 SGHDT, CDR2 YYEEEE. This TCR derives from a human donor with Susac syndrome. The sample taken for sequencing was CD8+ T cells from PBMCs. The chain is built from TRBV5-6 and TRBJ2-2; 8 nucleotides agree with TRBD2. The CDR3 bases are TGTGCCAGCTGTAGCGGGGTGAACACCGGGGAGCTGTTTTTT. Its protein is CASCSGVNTGELFF.